This T cell receptor (beta chain) was documented in a study of early T cells in non-severe SARS-CoV-2 infection. Whole-study context: The chains were unpaired, and the sequenced material was bulk RNA from unsorted whole blood. The study's findings and limits: Matching against VDJdb likely underestimated virus-specific expansions, favoring anti-spike CD8.

This clonotype has a count of ten or more. Its antigen remains unidentified. Germline CDR1 SGHTA, CDR2 FQGNSA. The V end lost 7 bases, the J end lost 1 base, and 10 bases lay between the germline ends. The CDR3 is 14 amino acids. Unique molecular identifiers (one per individual cDNA molecule) were attached. TCRdb reprocessed the 5' RACE reads with MiXCR, giving one entry per CDR3 protein. The table has about 60,000 distinct CDR3 sequences, approximately 9% seen once. This chain links TRBV7-2 with TRBJ2-2; the D is unclear. The receptor's source is an adult who was a healthcare worker with PCR-confirmed SARS-CoV-2 infection or an uninfected control (not recorded which). The sequencing sample was made of whole blood. In nucleotides, the CDR3 is TGTGCCAGCACCCCCGCCGTGAACACCGGGGAGCTGTTTTTT. Its protein is CASTPAVNTGELFF.